The text below deals with one TCR beta chain. The target antigen is unknown. Trimming shortened V by 0 bases and J by 2 bases, and 11 bases separated the two germline ends. The CDR3 loop spans 16 amino acids. Germline values: CDR1 MNHEY, CDR2 SVGAGI. The data were taken from a study of T cell responses to AZD1222 COVID-19 vaccine. Study-wide points: Donors skewed white British and female; clonal diversity was possibly underestimated. With dominance at 160-218 and 743-854, vaccine-associated CD4 TCRs spanned spike. The breadth and depth of Spike-specific TCRs increased once two AZD1222 doses had been given. Only five to seven AZD1222 recipients were seropositive at baseline.

Assay: immunoSEQ multiplex PCR; the TCRdb copy retains only in-frame clones and omits some. The sample consists of 75,000 to 100,000 clones, roughly 90% of them appearing once. The rearrangement joins TRBV6-5 to TRBJ1-5; a weak D match, TRBD1 (5 bases). The origin of this receptor is an adult in good health. The sequencing here drew on peripheral blood, taken on day 0 of AZD1222 vaccination. CDR3 in DNA: TGTGCCAGCAGTTACTCGGGGAGGGGTGGCAATCAGCCCCAGCATTTT. Its protein product is CASSYSGRGGNQPQHF.